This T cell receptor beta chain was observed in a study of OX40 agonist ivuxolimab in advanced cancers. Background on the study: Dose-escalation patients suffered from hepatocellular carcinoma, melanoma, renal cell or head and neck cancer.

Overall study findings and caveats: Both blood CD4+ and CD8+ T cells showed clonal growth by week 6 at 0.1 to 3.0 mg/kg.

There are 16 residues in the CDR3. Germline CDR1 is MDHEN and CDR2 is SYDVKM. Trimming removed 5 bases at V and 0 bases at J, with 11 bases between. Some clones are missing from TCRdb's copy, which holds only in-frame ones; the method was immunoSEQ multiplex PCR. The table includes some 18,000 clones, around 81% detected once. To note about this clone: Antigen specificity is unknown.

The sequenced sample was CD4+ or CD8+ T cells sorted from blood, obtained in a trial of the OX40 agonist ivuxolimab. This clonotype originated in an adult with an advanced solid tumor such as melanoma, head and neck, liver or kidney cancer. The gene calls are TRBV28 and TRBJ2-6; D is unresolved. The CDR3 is CASSPFGISGANVLTF. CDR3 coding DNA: TGTGCCAGCAGTCCCTTCGGAATCTCTGGGGCCAACGTCCTGACTTTC.